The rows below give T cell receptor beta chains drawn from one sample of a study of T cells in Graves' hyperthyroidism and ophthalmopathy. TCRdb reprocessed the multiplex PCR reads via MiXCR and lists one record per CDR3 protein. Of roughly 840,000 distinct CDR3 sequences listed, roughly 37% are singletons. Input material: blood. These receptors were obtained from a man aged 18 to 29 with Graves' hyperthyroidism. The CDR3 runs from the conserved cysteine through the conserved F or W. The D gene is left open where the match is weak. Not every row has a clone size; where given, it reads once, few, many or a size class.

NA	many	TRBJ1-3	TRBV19	CASSIPDSSGNTIYF	TGTGCCAGTAGTATTCCGGACAGCTCTGGAAACACCATATATTTT
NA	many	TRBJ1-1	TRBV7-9	CASSLEGTGVTEAFF	TGTGCCAGCAGCTTAGAAGGGACGGGGGTCACTGAAGCTTTCTTT
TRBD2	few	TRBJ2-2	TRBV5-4	CASSLGLAGGNTGELFF	TGTGCCAGCAGCTTGGGGCTAGCGGGGGGGAACACCGGGGAGCTGTTTTTT
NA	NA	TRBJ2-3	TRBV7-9	CASSSDNTVSTDTQYF	TGTGCCAGCAGCTCGGACAACACGGTATCCACAGATACGCAGTATTTT
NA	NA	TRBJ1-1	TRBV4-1	CASSQSQMNTEAFF	TGCGCCAGCAGCCAAAGTCAGATGAACACTGAAGCTTTCTTT
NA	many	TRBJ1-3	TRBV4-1	CASSQDSSGNTIYF	TGCGCCAGCAGCCAGGACAGCTCTGGAAACACCATATATTTT
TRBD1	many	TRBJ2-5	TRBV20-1	CSAGPGTGGSVTQYF	TGCAGTGCTGGACCCGGGACAGGGGGATCGGTGACCCAGTACTTC
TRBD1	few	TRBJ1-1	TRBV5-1	CASSADRAGETEAFF	TGCGCCAGCAGCGCGGACAGGGCCGGGGAGACTGAAGCTTTCTTT
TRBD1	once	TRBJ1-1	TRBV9	CASSVRGDRAYTEAFF	TGTGCCAGCAGCGTACGGGGGGACAGGGCATACACTGAAGCTTTCTTT
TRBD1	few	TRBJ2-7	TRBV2	CASSEGAGQVAYEQYF	TGTGCCAGCAGCGAGGGGGCGGGACAGGTGGCCTACGAGCAGTACTTC
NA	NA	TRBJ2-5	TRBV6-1	CAGGGSLNSFNQETQYF	TGTGCCGGGGGGGGCAGCCTAAACTCGTTCAACCAAGAGACCCAGTACTTC
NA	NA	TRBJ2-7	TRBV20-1	CSAPTVDIYEQYF	TGCAGTGCCCCAACAGTAGATATCTACGAGCAGTACTTC
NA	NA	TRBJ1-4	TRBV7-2	CASSLGFREKLFF	TGTGCCAGCAGCCTAGGGTTTCGGGAAAAACTGTTTTTT
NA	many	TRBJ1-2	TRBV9	CASSVAAGDGYTF	TGTGCCAGCAGCGTAGCTGCAGGGGACGGCTACACCTTC
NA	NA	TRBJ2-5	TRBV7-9	CASSFLRPNQETQYF	TGTGCCAGCAGCTTCCTTCGACCCAACCAAGAGACCCAGTACTTC
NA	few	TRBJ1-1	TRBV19	CASSIVGQGNTEAFF	TGTGCCAGTAGTATAGTAGGGCAGGGGAATACTGAAGCTTTCTTT
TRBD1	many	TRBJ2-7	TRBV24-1	CATSDSPGQTSYEQYF	TGTGCCACCAGTGATTCGCCGGGACAGACATCCTACGAGCAGTACTTC
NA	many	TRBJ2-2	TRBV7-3	CASSLRGTTTGELFF	TGTGCCAGCAGCTTAAGAGGGACAACTACCGGGGAGCTGTTTTTT
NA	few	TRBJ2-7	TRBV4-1	CASSHAFGSPYEQYF	TGCGCCAGCAGCCACGCCTTCGGGAGCCCCTACGAGCAGTACTTC
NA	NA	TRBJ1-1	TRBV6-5	CASSYSAANTEAFF	TGTGCCAGCAGTTACTCGGCAGCGAACACTGAAGCTTTCTTT
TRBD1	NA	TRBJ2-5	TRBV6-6	CASSEANRGQETQYF	TGTGCCAGCAGTGAAGCGAACAGGGGACAAGAGACCCAGTACTTC
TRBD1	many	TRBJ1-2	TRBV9	CASSVTGGDYGYTF	TGCGCCAGCAGCGTGACAGGGGGAGACTATGGCTACACCTTC
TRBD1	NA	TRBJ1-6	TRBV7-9	CASSLGTGYQPLHF	TGTGCCAGCAGCTTAGGGACAGGGTACCAACCCCTCCACTTT
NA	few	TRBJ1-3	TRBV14	CASSQAVTGNTIYF	TGTGCCAGCAGCCAAGCGGTTACTGGAAACACCATATATTTT
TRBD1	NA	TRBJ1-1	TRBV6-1	CASSSSGTGYDTEAFF	TGTGCCAGCAGCTCTTCCGGGACAGGGTATGACACTGAAGCTTTCTTT
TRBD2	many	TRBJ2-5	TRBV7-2	CASSLASTSGQETQYF	TGTGCCAGCAGCTTAGCCTCGACTAGCGGGCAAGAGACCCAGTACTTC
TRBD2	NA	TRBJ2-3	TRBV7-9	CASSPGLAGANTQYF	TGTGCCAGCAGCCCCGGACTAGCGGGAGCTAATACGCAGTATTTT
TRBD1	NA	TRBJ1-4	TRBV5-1	CASSSDRDRGGKLFF	TGCGCCAGCAGCTCGGACCGGGACAGGGGAGGAAAACTGTTTTTT
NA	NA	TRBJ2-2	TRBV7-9	CASSPLDSNTGELFF	TGTGCCAGCAGCCCCCTGGACTCTAACACCGGGGAGCTGTTTTTT
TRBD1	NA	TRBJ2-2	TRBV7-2	CASSPWGTAGTGELFF	TGTGCCAGCAGCCCCTGGGGGACAGCCGGAACCGGGGAGCTGTTTTTT
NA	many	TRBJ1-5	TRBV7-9	CASSPPASNQPQHF	TGTGCCAGCAGCCCGCCCGCTAGCAATCAGCCCCAGCATTTT
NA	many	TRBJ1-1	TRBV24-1	CATSDCRNQLGGNTEAFF	TGTGCCACCAGTGATTGTAGAAATCAATTGGGAGGGAACACTGAAGCTTTCTTT
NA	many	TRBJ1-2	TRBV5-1	CASSLATWNGYTF	TGCGCCAGCAGCTTGGCCACCTGGAATGGCTACACCTTC
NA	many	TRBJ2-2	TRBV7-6	CASSLRNTGELFF	TGTGCCAGCAGCTTAAGAAACACCGGGGAGCTGTTTTTT
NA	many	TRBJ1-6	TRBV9	CASSVGAGNSPLHF	TGTGCCAGCAGCGTAGGCGCAGGGAATTCACCCCTCCACTTT
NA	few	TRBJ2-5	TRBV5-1	CASSRGNIQETQYF	TGCGCCAGCAGTCGGGGGAATATCCAAGAGACCCAGTACTTC
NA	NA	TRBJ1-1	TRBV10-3	CAISEGSEAFF	TGTGCCATCAGTGAGGGGAGTGAAGCTTTCTTT
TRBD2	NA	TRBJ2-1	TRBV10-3	CAISLAGTRNNEQFF	TGTGCCATCAGTCTAGCGGGTACGAGGAACAATGAGCAGTTCTTC
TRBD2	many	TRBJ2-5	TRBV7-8	CASSPLGLKETQYF	TGTGCCAGCAGCCCCTTGGGACTAAAAGAGACCCAGTACTTC
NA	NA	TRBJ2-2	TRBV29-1	CSVEDGDSGETGELFF	TGCAGCGTTGAAGATGGGGACTCGGGGGAGACCGGGGAGCTGTTTTTT
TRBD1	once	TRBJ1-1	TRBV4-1	CASSQDVQGANTEAFF	TGCGCCAGCAGCCAAGATGTACAGGGGGCGAACACTGAAGCTTTCTTT